This TCR beta chain came from a study of technical replicates of blood from a handful of donors. Using immunoSEQ multiplex PCR, the repertoire was profiled, and TCRdb retains in-frame clones only, with some absent. Among about 64,000 clones, 65% to 90% were seen once, and the ten largest hold about 4.9%. J gave up 7 bases and V 4 bases, and 11 bases lay outside the gene matches. CDR3 length equals 17 residues. Germline CDR1 is SGHRS and CDR2 is YFSETQ. The sample consisted of PBMCs. J is TRBJ2-1 and V is TRBV5-1, with 13 nucleotides matching TRBD2. This sequence was found in a human donor in good health. Some clones in this sample may be carry-over from other donors' samples. The CDR3 sequence: CASSPRTSGSLGNEQFF. Here the CDR3 DNA reads TGCGCCAGCAGCCCGCGGACTAGCGGGAGCCTCGGAAATGAGCAGTTCTTC.